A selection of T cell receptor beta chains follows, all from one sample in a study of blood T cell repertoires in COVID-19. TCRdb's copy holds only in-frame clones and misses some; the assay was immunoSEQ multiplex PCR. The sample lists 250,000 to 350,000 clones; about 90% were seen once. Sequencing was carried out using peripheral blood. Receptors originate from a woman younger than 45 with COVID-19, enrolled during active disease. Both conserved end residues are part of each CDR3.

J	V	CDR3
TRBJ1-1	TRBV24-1	CATRRDREAFF
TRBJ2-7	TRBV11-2	CASSLEVAGGSYEQYF
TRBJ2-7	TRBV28	CASSLGGQPSYEQYF
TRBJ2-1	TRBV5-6	CASSLLAGGPSYNEQFF
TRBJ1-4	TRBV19	CASSMDRSTNEKLFF
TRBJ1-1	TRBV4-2	CASSHGQGATEAFF
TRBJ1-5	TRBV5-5	CASSKQGTQPQHF
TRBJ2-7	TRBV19	CASSITDRSYEQYF
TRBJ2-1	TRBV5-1	CASSFITAGTSGTNEQFF
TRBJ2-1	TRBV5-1	CASSWETLYNEQFF
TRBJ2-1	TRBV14	CASSPLYLGGNEQFF
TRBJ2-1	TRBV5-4	CASSLPPGDEQFF
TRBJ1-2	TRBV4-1	CASSQAGQINYGYTF
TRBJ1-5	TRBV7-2	CASSLGQHQPQHF
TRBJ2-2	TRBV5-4	CASSAGQGVPGELFF
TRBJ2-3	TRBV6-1	CASSEVIASTDTQYF
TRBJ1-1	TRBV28	CASGSTDREAFF
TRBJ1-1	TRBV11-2	CASSVDRDTEAFF
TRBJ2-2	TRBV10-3	CAISEVALAAGTGELFF
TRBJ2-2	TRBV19	CASSIVVVRTGELFF
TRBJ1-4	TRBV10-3	CAISESTGWEKLFF
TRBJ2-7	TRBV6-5	CASETARSSYEQYF
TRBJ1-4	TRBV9	CASSEGTGGYEKLFF
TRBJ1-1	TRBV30	CAWTLGSRGGEAFF
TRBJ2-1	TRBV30	CAFDSTSYNEQFF
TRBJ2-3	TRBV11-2	CASSFPGGDTQYF